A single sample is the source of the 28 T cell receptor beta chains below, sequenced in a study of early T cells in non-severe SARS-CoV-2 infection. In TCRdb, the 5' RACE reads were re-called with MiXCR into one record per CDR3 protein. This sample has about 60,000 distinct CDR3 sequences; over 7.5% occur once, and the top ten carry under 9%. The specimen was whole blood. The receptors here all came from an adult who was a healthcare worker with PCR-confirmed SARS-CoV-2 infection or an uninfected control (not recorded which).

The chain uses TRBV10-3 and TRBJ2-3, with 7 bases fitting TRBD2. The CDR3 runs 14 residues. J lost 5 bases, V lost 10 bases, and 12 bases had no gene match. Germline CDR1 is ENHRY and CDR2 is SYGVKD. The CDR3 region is CATKAYLAGDTQYF. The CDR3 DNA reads TGTGCCACCAAAGCGTATTTAGCGGGAGATACGCAGTATTTT.

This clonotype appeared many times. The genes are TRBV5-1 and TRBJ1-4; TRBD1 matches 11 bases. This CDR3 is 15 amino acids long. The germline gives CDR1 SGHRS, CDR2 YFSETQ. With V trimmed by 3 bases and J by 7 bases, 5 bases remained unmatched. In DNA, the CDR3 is TGCGCCAGCAGCTCCTCCGGGACAGGGGGTGAAAAACTGTTTTTT. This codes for CASSSSGTGGEKLFF.

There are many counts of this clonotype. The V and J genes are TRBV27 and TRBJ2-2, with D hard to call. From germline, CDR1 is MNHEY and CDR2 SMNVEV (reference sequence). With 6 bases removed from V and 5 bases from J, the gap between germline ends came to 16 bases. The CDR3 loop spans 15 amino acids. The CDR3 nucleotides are TGTGCCAGCAGCCCCTGGGTCTTCGGGACCGGGGAGCTGTTTTTT. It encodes CASSPWVFGTGELFF.

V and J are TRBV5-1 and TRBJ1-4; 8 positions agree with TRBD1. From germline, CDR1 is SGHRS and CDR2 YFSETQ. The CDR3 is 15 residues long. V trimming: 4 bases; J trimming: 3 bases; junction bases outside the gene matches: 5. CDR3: CASSPGDRPNEKLFF. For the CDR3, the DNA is TGCGCCAGCAGCCCGGGGGACAGGCCTAATGAAAAACTGTTTTTT. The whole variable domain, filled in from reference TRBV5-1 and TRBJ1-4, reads KAGVTQTPRYLIKTRGQQVTLSCSPISGHRSVSWYQQTPGQGLQFLFEYFSETQRNKGNFPGRFSGRQFSNSRSEMNVSTLELGDSALYLCASSPGDRPNEKLFFGSGTQLSVL.

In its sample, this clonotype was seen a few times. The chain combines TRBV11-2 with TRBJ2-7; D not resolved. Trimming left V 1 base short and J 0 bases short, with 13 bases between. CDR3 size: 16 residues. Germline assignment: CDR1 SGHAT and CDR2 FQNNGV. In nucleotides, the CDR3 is TGTGCCAGCAGCTTAGGCAGTAGGCAGTCCTCCTACGAGCAGTACTTC. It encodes CASSLGSRQSSYEQYF.

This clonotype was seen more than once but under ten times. CDR3 in DNA: TGTGCCACCAGCAGAGATCTTTCTAGCGGGGCGGGTAGCTCCTACAATGAGCAGTTCTTC. This translates into CATSRDLSSGAGSSYNEQFF. This chain connects TRBV15 to TRBJ2-1; TRBD2 matches at 9 bases. V lost 0 bases to trimming and J lost 0 bases; unmatched junction nucleotides: 12. CDR3 length: 20 amino acids. Per the germline V gene, CDR1 is LNHNV and CDR2 is YYDKDF (reference sequence).

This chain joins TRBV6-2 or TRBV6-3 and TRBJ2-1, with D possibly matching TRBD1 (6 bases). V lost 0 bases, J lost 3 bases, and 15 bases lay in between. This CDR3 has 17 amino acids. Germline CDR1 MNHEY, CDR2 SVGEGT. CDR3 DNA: TGTGCCAGCAGTTACTCGGGGCCCAGGGGAATCTACAATGAGCAGTTCTTC. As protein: CASSYSGPRGIYNEQFF.

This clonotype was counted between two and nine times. The CDR3 here is CASSEAATQYF. The CDR3 nucleotides are TGTGCCAGCAGTGAGGCGGCTACGCAGTATTTT. This chain joins TRBV9 and TRBJ2-3; D remains ambiguous. Germline CDR1 SGDLS, CDR2 YYNGEE. The CDR3 runs 11 residues. V dropped 5 bases and J dropped 8 bases, with 9 bases sitting between them.

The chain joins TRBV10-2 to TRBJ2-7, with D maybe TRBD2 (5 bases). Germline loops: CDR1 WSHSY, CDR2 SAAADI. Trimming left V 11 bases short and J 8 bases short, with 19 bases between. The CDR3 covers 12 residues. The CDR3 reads CASQSTSLQQYF. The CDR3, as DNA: TGCGCCTCCCAAAGCACTAGTTTGCAGCAGTACTTC.

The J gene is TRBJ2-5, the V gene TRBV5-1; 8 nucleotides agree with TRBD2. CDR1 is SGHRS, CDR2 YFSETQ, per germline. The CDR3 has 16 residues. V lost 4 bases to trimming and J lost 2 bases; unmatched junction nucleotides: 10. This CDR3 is CASSPGASGGQETQYF. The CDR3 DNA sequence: TGCGCCAGCAGCCCTGGAGCCAGCGGGGGACAAGAGACCCAGTACTTC. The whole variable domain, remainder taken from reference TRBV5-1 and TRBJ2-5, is KAGVTQTPRYLIKTRGQQVTLSCSPISGHRSVSWYQQTPGQGLQFLFEYFSETQRNKGNFPGRFSGRQFSNSRSEMNVSTLELGDSALYLCASSPGASGGQETQYFGPGTRLLVL.

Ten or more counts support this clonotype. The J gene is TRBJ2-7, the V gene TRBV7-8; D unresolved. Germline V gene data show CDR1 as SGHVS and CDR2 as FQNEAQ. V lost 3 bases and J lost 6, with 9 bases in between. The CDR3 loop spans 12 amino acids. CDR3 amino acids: CASSFDEREQYF. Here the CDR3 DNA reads TGTGCCAGCAGCTTTGACGAACGCGAGCAGTACTTC.

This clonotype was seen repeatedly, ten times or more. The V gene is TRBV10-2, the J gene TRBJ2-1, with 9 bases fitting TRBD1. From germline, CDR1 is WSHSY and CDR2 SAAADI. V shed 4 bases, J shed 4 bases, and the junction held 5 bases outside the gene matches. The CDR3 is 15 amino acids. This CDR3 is CASSGTGVQYNEQFF. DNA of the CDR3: TGCGCCAGCAGTGGGACAGGGGTTCAATACAATGAGCAGTTCTTC.

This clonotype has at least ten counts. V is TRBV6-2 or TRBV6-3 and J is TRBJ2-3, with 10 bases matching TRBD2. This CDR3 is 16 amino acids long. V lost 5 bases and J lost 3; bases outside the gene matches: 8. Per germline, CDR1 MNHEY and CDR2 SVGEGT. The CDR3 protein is CASSLEAGGSTDTQYF. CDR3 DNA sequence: TGTGCCAGCAGTCTCGAAGCGGGAGGGAGTACAGATACGCAGTATTTT.

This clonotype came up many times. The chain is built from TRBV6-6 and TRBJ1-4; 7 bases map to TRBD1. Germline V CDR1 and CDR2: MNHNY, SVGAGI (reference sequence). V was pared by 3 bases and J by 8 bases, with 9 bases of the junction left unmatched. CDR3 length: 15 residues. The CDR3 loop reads CASSYLGTAEEKLFF. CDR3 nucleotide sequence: TGTGCCAGCAGTTATTTAGGGACAGCGGAGGAAAAACTGTTTTTT.

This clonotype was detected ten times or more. The DNA of the CDR3 is TGTGCCAGCAGCGTAGGCAACCCGCAAGAGACCCAGTACTTC. This gives the protein CASSVGNPQETQYF. This chain joins TRBV9 and TRBJ2-5; no clear D gene. Germline V gene lookup returns CDR1 SGDLS and CDR2 YYNGEE. CDR3 size: 14 residues. V shed 0 bases and J shed 2 bases, with 8 bases lying between them.

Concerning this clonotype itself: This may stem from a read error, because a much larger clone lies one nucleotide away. CDR3 coding DNA: TGTGCGACATCCGGAGGGGGAGGGGGTAACTATGGCTTCACCTTC. Its translation is CATSGGGGGNYGFTF. V gene TRBV6-6 combines with J gene TRBJ1-2, with TRBD1 as a possible D gene (6 bases). Germline V lookup: CDR1 MNHNY, CDR2 SVGAGI (reference sequence). The CDR3 covers 15 residues.

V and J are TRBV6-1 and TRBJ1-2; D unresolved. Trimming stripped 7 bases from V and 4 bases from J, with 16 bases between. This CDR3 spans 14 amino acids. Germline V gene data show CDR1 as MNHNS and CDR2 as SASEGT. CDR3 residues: CASTPLTEFYGYTF. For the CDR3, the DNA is TGTGCCAGCACTCCCCTCACGGAATTCTATGGCTACACCTTC.

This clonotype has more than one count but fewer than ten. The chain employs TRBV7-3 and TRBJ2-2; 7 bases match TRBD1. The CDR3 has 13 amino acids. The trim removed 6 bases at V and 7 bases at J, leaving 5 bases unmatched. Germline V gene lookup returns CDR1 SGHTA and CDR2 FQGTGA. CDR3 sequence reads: CASSLQGNGELFF. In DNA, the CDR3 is TGTGCCAGCAGTTTACAGGGGAACGGGGAGCTGTTTTTT.

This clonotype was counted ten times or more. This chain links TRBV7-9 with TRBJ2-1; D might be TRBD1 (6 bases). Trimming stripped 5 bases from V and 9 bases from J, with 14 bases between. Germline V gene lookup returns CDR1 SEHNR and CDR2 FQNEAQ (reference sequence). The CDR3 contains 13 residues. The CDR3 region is CASSPQGRVEQFF. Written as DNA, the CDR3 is TGTGCCAGCAGCCCCCAGGGGCGTGTTGAGCAGTTCTTC.

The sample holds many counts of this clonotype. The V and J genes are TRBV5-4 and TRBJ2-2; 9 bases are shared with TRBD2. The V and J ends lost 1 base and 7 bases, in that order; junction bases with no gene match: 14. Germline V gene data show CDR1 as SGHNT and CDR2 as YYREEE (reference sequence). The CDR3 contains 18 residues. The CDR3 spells CASSLNFGGRADGGELFF. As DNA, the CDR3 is TGTGCCAGCAGCTTGAATTTTGGCGGGAGGGCCGATGGCGGGGAGCTGTTTTTT.

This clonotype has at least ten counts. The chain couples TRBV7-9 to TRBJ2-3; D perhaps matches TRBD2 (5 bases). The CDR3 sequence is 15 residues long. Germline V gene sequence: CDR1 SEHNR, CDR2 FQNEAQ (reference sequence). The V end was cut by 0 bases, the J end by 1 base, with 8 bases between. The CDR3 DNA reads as TGTGCCAGCAGCTTAGCGGGAGCCGGCACAGATACGCAGTATTTT. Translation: CASSLAGAGTDTQYF.

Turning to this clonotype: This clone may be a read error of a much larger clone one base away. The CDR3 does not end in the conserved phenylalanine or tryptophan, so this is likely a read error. The CDR3 reads CASSPRGGEQYL. DNA of the CDR3: TGTGCCAGCAGTCCAAGGGGCGGGGAGCAGTACCTC. V is TRBV6-1 and J is TRBJ2-7; D may correspond to TRBD1 or TRBD2 (5 bases each). This CDR3 is 12 amino acids long. Deletions cut 5 bases from V and 7 bases from J, with 12 bases between. Germline loops: CDR1 MNHNS, CDR2 SASEGT.

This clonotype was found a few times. The CDR3 protein is CASSQGGGTASSTDTQYF. The CDR3 bases are TGTGCCAGCAGCCAAGGGGGCGGGACGGCCTCCTCGACAGATACGCAGTATTTT. The rearrangement uses TRBV4-2 and TRBJ2-3; weak D call: TRBD2 (6 bases). Trimming cost V 1 base and J 3 bases, with 20 bases left between them. Germline V gene data show CDR1 as LGHNA and CDR2 as YNFKEQ. The CDR3 totals 18 residues.

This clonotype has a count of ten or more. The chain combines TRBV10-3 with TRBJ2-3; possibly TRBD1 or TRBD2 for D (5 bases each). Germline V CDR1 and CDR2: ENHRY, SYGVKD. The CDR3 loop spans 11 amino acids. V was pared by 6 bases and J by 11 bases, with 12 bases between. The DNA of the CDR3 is TGTGCCATCAGGGGGGAAATGAAGCAGTATTTT. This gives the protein CAIRGEMKQYF.

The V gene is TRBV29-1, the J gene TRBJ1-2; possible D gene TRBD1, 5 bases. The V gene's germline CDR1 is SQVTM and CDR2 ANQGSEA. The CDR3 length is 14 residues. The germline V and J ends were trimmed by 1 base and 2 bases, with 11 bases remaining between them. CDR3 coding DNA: TGCAGCGTTGAAGGTGGCGGGGGGAACTATGGCTACACCTTC. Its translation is CSVEGGGGNYGYTF.

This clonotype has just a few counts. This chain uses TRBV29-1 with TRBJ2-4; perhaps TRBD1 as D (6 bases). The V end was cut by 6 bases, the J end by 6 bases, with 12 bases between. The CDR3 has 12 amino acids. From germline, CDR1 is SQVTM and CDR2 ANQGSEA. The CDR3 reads CSVRGLGNIQYF. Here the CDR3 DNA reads TGCAGCGTCAGGGGCCTGGGAAACATTCAGTACTTC. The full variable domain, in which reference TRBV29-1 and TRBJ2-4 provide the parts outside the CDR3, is SAVISQKPSRDICQRGTSLTIQCQVDSQVTMMFWYRQQPGQSLTLIATANQGSEATYESGFVIDKFPISRPNLTFSTLTVSNMSPEDSSIYLCSVRGLGNIQYFGAGTRLSVL.

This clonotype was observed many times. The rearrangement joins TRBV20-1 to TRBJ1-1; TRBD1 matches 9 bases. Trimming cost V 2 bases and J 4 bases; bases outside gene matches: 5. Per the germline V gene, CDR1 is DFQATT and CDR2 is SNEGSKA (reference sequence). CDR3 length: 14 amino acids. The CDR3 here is CSARNTGGVTEAFF. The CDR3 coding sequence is TGCAGTGCTAGAAATACAGGGGGCGTCACTGAAGCTTTCTTT.

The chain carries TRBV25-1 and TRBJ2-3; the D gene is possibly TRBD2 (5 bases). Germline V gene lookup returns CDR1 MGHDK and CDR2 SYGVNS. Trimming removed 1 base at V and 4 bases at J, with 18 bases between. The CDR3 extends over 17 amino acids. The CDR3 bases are TGTGCCAGCAGTGAATCGGATAGCGTCTACCCCGCAGATACGCAGTATTTT. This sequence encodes CASSESDSVYPADTQYF.